This record concerns one TCR beta chain sequence. What it recognizes is unknown. These data come from a study of T cells in narcolepsy. Study-wide results and limits: Autoreactive clonotypes reportedly recurred in blood of same and different patients, not controls. Comparing one patient's CSF and blood CD4+ clonotypes highlighted HCRT- and TRIB2-specific autoreactive clonotypes. Autoreactive clone sequences were missing from some blood memory CD4+ repertoires.

The CDR3 covers 15 residues. Germline V gene lookup returns CDR1 KGHSH and CDR2 LQKENI. Trimming took 6 bases from V and 9 from J; bases not matched to a gene: 10. TCRdb's table, derived via immunoSEQ multiplex PCR, lists solely in-frame clones and lacks some. The sample shows 25,000 to 35,000 clones, 70% to 80% of them seen only once. The sequencing sample was made of memory (CD45RA-) CD4+ T cells from blood. The clonotype was recovered from a human donor in good health. The chain uses TRBV18 and TRBJ2-1, with 11 bases identical to TRBD2. CDR3 bases: TGTGCCAGCTCCGTGACTAGCGGGATAACGATTGAGCAGTTCTTC. The encoded protein is CASSVTSGITIEQFF.